Listed here are 30 T cell receptor beta chains from one sample, sequenced in a study of blood T cell repertoires in COVID-19. Generated by immunoSEQ multiplex PCR, the TCRdb table keeps only in-frame clones and is missing some. The sample comprises about 70,000 clones, roughly three quarters of which are singletons, and 5% to 6.5% rests with the top ten. The sample was peripheral blood. These receptors all come from a woman aged 55-69 years with acute or convalescent COVID-19.

This clone was observed a few times. V and J are TRBV5-6 and TRBJ2-2; D is possibly TRBD2 (7 bases). This CDR3 has 17 residues. The germline gives CDR1 SGHDT, CDR2 YYEEEE. The V gene lost 0 bases and the J gene lost 4 bases, with 16 bases spanning the gap. Here the CDR3 DNA reads TGTGCCAGCAGCTTGGCCTTTGGGGGGGCGGTCACCGGGGAGCTGTTTTTT. Protein: CASSLAFGGAVTGELFF.

The rearrangement joins TRBV4-2 to TRBJ2-1, with D perhaps matching TRBD2 (5 bases). Germline V CDR1 and CDR2: LGHNA, YNFKEQ. The V and J ends lost 0 bases and 12 bases respectively, with 15 bases between them. The CDR3 has 14 amino acids. The CDR3 protein is CASSQDLMGRGQFF. In DNA, the CDR3 is TGTGCCAGCAGCCAAGATCTTATGGGTCGGGGGCAGTTCTTC.

DNA for the CDR3: TGTGCCAGCAGCCCCGGACAGGAGCCTGAGTATTTT. Protein product: CASSPGQEPEYF. The rearrangement joins TRBV7-3 to TRBJ2-3; TRBD1 aligns across 7 bases. The germline gives CDR1 SGHTA, CDR2 FQGTGA. The CDR3 loop spans 12 amino acids. V gave up 5 bases and J gave up 13 bases; unmatched junction bases: 9.

J is TRBJ1-2 and V is TRBV28; maybe TRBD1 (6 bases). This CDR3 has 15 amino acids. CDR1 and CDR2 from the germline V gene are MDHEN and SYDVKM. Trimming cost V 6 bases and J 4 bases, with 18 bases left between them. For the CDR3, the DNA is TGTGCCAGCAGCCCTCCAACCGGGACACTCTATGGCTACACCTTC. Amino acids: CASSPPTGTLYGYTF.

The chain has TRBV2 and TRBJ1-5; D is possibly TRBD1 (6 bases). Germline V gives CDR1 SNHLY, CDR2 FYNNEI. V lost 5 bases and J lost 5, with 13 bases in between. The CDR3 is 14 amino acids. The CDR3 DNA sequence: TGTGCCAGCAGTTTCGACAAGGGGGATCAGCCCCAGCATTTT. It yields the protein CASSFDKGDQPQHF.

V and J are TRBV9 and TRBJ1-4, with a tentative D call TRBD1 (5 bases). The CDR3 contains 15 residues. The V gene lost 2 bases and the J gene lost 0 bases, with 8 bases spanning the gap. Per the germline V gene, CDR1 is SGDLS and CDR2 is YYNGEE. CDR3 DNA sequence: TGTGCCAGCAGCGTGGAAGGGGCAACTAATGAAAAACTGTTTTTT. This encodes CASSVEGATNEKLFF.

The J gene is TRBJ1-4, the V gene TRBV19; tentative D call: TRBD1 (5 bases). This CDR3 comprises 13 residues. V was shortened by 6 bases and J by 5 bases, with 10 bases between the two germline ends. Germline values: CDR1 LNHDA, CDR2 SQIVND (reference sequence). The CDR3, as DNA: TGTGCCAGTAGGGGCCAGGGCAATGAAAAACTGTTTTTT. As protein: CASRGQGNEKLFF. Looking up the rest from reference TRBV19 and TRBJ1-4 gives the full variable domain: DGGITQSPKYLFRKEGQNVTLSCEQNLNHDAMYWYRQDPGQGLRLIYYSQIVNDFQKGDIAEGYSVSREKKESFPLTVTSAQKNPTAFYLCASRGQGNEKLFFGSGTQLSVL.

This chain links TRBV2 with TRBJ1-1, with D perhaps TRBD1 (5 bases). The V gene's germline CDR1 is SNHLY and CDR2 FYNNEI. The CDR3 runs 14 residues. Trimming stripped 4 bases from V and 10 bases from J, with 19 bases between. The CDR3 sequence: CASSGGVGQGIAFF. DNA of the CDR3: TGTGCCAGCAGTGGCGGGGTGGGGCAGGGAATAGCTTTCTTT.

The chain uses TRBV6-5 and TRBJ1-1; 11 bases are a match to TRBD1. With V trimmed by 0 bases and J by 10 bases, 1 base remained unmatched. This CDR3 contains 13 residues. Germline values: CDR1 MNHEY, CDR2 SVGAGI. The CDR3 nucleotides read TGTGCCAGCAGTTACTCGGGGACAGGGGGAGCTTTCTTT. It translates to CASSYSGTGGAFF.

This clone was observed once. CDR3 protein: CASTIGALAGSVAKNIQYF. The CDR3 nucleotides read TGTGCCAGCACTATTGGGGCACTAGCGGGGAGCGTAGCCAAAAACATTCAGTACTTC. The J gene is TRBJ2-4, the V gene TRBV28; 10 bases are a match to TRBD2. The CDR3 runs 19 residues. Germline V lookup: CDR1 MDHEN, CDR2 SYDVKM. The ends lost 7 bases at V and 0 bases at J; junction bases unmatched: 15.

The chain is built from TRBV7-8 and TRBJ1-2; 8 bases align to TRBD1. J gave up 2 bases and V 4 bases, and 12 bases lay outside the gene matches. The CDR3 is made up of 17 amino acids. CDR1 SGHVS and CDR2 FQNEAQ come from the germline V gene. The CDR3 is CASSSPLSTGGNYGYTF. The CDR3 DNA is TGTGCCAGCAGCTCTCCCCTTTCTACAGGGGGAAACTATGGCTACACCTTC.

This chain joins TRBV11-3 and TRBJ1-1; weak D call: TRBD1 (6 bases). Germline V gene data show CDR1 as SGHNT and CDR2 as YENEEA. The V end lost 6 bases, the J end lost 5 bases, and 28 bases lay between the germline ends. CDR3 length equals 18 residues. The CDR3 DNA sequence: TGTGCCAGCAGTCGCCGCACTCCAGGGGTCCTAAAGAAGACTGAAGCTTTCTTT. The encoded protein is CASSRRTPGVLKKTEAFF.

The chain joins TRBV7-2 to TRBJ2-2; no definite D call. The V end lost 5 bases, the J end lost 3 bases, and 7 bases lay between the germline ends. Germline V gives CDR1 SGHTA, CDR2 FQGNSA. CDR3 size: 13 residues. CDR3 sequence: CASSTTHTGELFF. The CDR3 nucleotides are TGTGCCAGCAGCACTACACACACCGGGGAGCTGTTTTTT.

The rearrangement uses TRBV4-2 and TRBJ1-4; D is possibly TRBD1 (6 bases). The CDR3 has 16 residues. V was shortened by 5 bases and J by 3 bases, with 16 bases between the two germline ends. The germline CDR1 and CDR2 sequences are LGHNA and YNFKEQ. CDR3 DNA sequence: TGTGCCAGCAGCGTACAGGGAGGGGGAGCTAATGAAAAACTGTTTTTT. Its protein is CASSVQGGGANEKLFF.

The chain couples TRBV28 to TRBJ2-6; D is undetermined. The CDR3 consists of 14 residues. V was pared by 8 bases and J by 1 base, with 9 bases between. Per the germline V gene, CDR1 is MDHEN and CDR2 is SYDVKM. CDR3 sequence reads: CASQSLSGANVLTF. The CDR3, as DNA: TGTGCCAGCCAGTCCTTGTCTGGGGCCAACGTCCTGACTTTC.

This sequence joins TRBV24-1 and TRBJ1-2, with 7 bases aligning to TRBD1. CDR1 and CDR2 (germline): KGHDR, SFDVKD. The CDR3 sequence is 14 residues long. Losses at the gene ends were 2 bases for V and 7 bases for J; bases not matched to a gene: 6. As DNA, the CDR3 is TGTGCCACCAGTGATTCAAGGGGGCCAAGTGGCTACACCTTC. This encodes CATSDSRGPSGYTF.

V gene TRBV7-9 combines with J gene TRBJ2-7, with TRBD1 identical over 7 bases. This CDR3 has 12 amino acids. The junction had 4 bases not matched to a gene; V was cut back by 9 bases and J by 2 bases. Germline lookup yields CDR1 SEHNR and CDR2 FQNEAQ (reference sequence). This CDR3 reads CASRQGTYEQYF. In nucleotides, the CDR3 is TGTGCCAGTAGACAGGGAACCTACGAGCAGTACTTC.

V usage is TRBV5-1 and J usage is TRBJ2-2; D may be TRBD1 (6 bases). Germline V gene sequence: CDR1 SGHRS, CDR2 YFSETQ. The length of the CDR3 is 16 residues. The ends were cut back, 1 base at V and 0 bases at J, with 10 bases in the middle. The CDR3 coding sequence is TGCGCCAGCAGCTTGAAGGGGACAACGAACACCGGGGAGCTGTTTTTT. It is translated as CASSLKGTTNTGELFF.

Only a few counts were recorded for this clone. This chain uses TRBV6-1 with TRBJ1-1; D gene uncertain. From germline, CDR1 is MNHNS and CDR2 SASEGT. The CDR3 length is 14 residues. V shed 1 base and J shed 0 bases, with 6 bases lying between them. The CDR3, as DNA: TGTGCCAGCAGTGAAGGGAGTATGAACACTGAAGCTTTCTTT. This gives the protein CASSEGSMNTEAFF.

The chain combines TRBV5-1 with TRBJ2-2, with 7 bases that match TRBD1. V shed 6 bases and J 5 bases; nucleotides not matched to a gene: 10. Per the germline V gene, CDR1 is SGHRS and CDR2 is YFSETQ. The CDR3 has 15 amino acids. CDR3: CASIPLPGGTGELFF. DNA of the CDR3: TGCGCCAGCATCCCCCTGCCAGGGGGAACCGGGGAGCTGTTTTTT.

This clone showed up just a few times. The chain is built from TRBV28 and TRBJ1-1, with D uncertain. The CDR3 is made up of 13 amino acids. V was trimmed by 6 bases and J by 5 bases, leaving 13 bases between them. Germline CDR1 MDHEN, CDR2 SYDVKM. CDR3 residues: CASRSTARTEAFF. The CDR3 DNA is TGTGCCAGCAGAAGTACGGCGCGGACTGAAGCTTTCTTT.

The rearrangement joins TRBV6-5 to TRBJ1-2; tentative D call: TRBD1 (5 bases). Trimming shortened V by 7 bases and J by 7 bases, and 16 bases separated the two germline ends. The germline CDR1 and CDR2 sequences are MNHEY and SVGAGI. CDR3 length: 13 amino acids. The CDR3 DNA reads TGTGCCAGCATTTTGAGCATAGGGGCTGGCTACACCTTC. Amino acids: CASILSIGAGYTF.

Only a few counts were recorded for this clone. The gene calls are TRBV9 and TRBJ1-2; D gene unclear. This CDR3 has 13 amino acids. The germline V gene encodes CDR1 SGDLS and CDR2 YYNGEE. The V end was cut by 5 bases, the J end by 5 bases, with 13 bases between. The CDR3 here is CASRARDPYGYTF. The CDR3 DNA follows: TGTGCCAGCAGAGCCCGGGATCCTTATGGCTACACCTTC.

The chain recombines TRBV6-5 with TRBJ2-5, with 8 bases matching TRBD1. The CDR3 spans 14 residues. V lost 6 bases, J lost 4 bases, and 7 bases stayed unmatched. CDR1 is MNHEY and CDR2 is SVGAGI in the germline V gene. The CDR3 reads CASSRDRGGETQYF. The CDR3 DNA follows: TGTGCCAGCAGCCGCGACAGGGGCGGAGAGACCCAGTACTTC.

Here the CDR3 reads CASSLDALAEQYF. Here the CDR3 DNA reads TGTGCCAGCAGCTTAGATGCGCTAGCGGAGCAGTACTTC. The rearrangement joins TRBV11-2 to TRBJ2-7, with D perhaps matching TRBD2 (6 bases). Looked up from germline, CDR1 is SGHAT and CDR2 is FQNNGV. The CDR3 is 13 residues long. Trimming took off 0 bases at V and 7 bases at J, with 10 bases between the two ends.

This clone was picked up a small number of times. The genes are TRBV11-3 and TRBJ2-6; no definite D call. V gave up 3 bases and J gave up 0 bases, with 9 bases separating them. The CDR3 totals 16 residues. Germline-derived CDR1 and CDR2 are SGHNT and YENEEA. This chain's CDR3 is CASSLGTDSGANVLTF. CDR3 DNA sequence: TGTGCCAGCAGCTTGGGCACGGACTCTGGGGCCAACGTCCTGACTTTC. Looking up the rest from reference TRBV11-3 and TRBJ2-6 gives the full variable domain: EAGVVQSPRYKIIEKKQPVAFWCNPISGHNTLYWYLQNLGQGPELLIRYENEEAVDDSQLPKDRFSAERLKGVDSTLKIQPAELGDSAVYLCASSLGTDSGANVLTFGAGSRLTVL.

The chain recombines TRBV5-8 with TRBJ2-3, with TRBD1 identical over 9 bases. This CDR3 region has 16 residues. V lost 2 bases to trimming and J lost 0 bases; unmatched junction nucleotides: 4. CDR1 is SGHTS, CDR2 YDEGEE, per germline. Here the CDR3 reads CASSLGQGWSTDTQYF. The CDR3 coding sequence is TGTGCCAGCAGCTTAGGACAGGGGTGGAGCACAGATACGCAGTATTTT.

The CDR3 DNA follows: TGTGCCAGCAGTTTAACCGGGACAGAGAATTCACCCCTCCACTTT. Translating gives CASSLTGTENSPLHF. The chain joins TRBV28 to TRBJ1-6; 7 bases are shared with TRBD1. The CDR3 totals 15 residues. Unmatched junction bases numbered 5, after V lost 2 bases and J lost 7 bases. In germline, CDR1 is MDHEN, CDR2 SYDVKM.

V gene TRBV7-3 combines with J gene TRBJ1-1; 7 bases agree with TRBD1. This CDR3 has 13 amino acids. Germline assignment: CDR1 SGHTA and CDR2 FQGTGA. After removal of 4 bases from V and 6 bases from J, the junction contained 5 bases not matched to a gene. The CDR3 DNA sequence: TGTGCCAGCAGCTACACAGGGGTTGCTGAAGCTTTCTTT. Translated, it gives CASSYTGVAEAFF.

The chain is built from TRBV19 and TRBJ2-2; 7 bases are a match to TRBD1. The CDR3 has 17 residues. Losses at the gene ends were 5 bases for V and 1 base for J; bases not matched to a gene: 10. The germline gives CDR1 LNHDA, CDR2 SQIVND (reference sequence). DNA for the CDR3: TGTGCCAGTAGTCTCCGCGCCGGGACAGTGAACACCGGGGAGCTGTTTTTT. It specifies CASSLRAGTVNTGELFF.